This TCR beta chain comes out of a study of T cells in Graves' hyperthyroidism and ophthalmopathy. Amplified TCR beta CDR3 regions came from RNA transcripts. The primer set for the first-round RT-PCR of the TCR CDR3 was HTBI. MiXCR, applied by TCRdb to the multiplex PCR reads, yields one record per CDR3 protein. Among around 180,000 distinct CDR3 sequences listed, about 15% were seen once. V was clipped by 0 bases and J by 4 bases, with 15 bases between them. Germline V gene data show CDR1 as MGHRA and CDR2 as YSYEKL. The CDR3 is made up of 16 amino acids. The V gene is TRBV4-1, the J gene TRBJ1-2; D remains unclear. The sample consisted of blood. This TCR came from a woman in her fifties or sixties with Graves' hyperthyroidism. The CDR3: CASSQDSTLPSYGYTF. The DNA for the CDR3 is TGCGCCAGCAGCCAAGATAGTACTCTCCCTTCCTATGGCTACACCTTC.